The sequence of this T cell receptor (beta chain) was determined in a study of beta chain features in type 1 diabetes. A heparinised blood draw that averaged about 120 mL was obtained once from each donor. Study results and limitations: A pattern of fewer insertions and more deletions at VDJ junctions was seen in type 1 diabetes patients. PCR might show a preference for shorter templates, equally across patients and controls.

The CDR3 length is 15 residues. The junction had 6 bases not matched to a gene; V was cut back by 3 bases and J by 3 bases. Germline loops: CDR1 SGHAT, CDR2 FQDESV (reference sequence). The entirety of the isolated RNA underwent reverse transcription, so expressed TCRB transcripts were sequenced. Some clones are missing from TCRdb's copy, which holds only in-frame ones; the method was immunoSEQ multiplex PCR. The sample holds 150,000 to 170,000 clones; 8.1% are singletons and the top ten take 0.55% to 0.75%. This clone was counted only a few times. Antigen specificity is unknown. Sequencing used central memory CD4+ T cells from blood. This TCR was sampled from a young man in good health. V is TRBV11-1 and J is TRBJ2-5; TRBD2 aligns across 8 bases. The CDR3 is CASSFGTRGEETQYF. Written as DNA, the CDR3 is TGTGCCAGCAGCTTCGGGACTAGGGGGGAAGAGACCCAGTACTTC. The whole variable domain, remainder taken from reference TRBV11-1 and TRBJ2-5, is EAEVAQSPRYKITEKSQAVAFWCDPISGHATLYWYRQILGQGPELLVQFQDESVVDDSQLPKDRFSAERLKGVDSTLKIQPAELGDSAMYLCASSFGTRGEETQYFGPGTRLLVL.